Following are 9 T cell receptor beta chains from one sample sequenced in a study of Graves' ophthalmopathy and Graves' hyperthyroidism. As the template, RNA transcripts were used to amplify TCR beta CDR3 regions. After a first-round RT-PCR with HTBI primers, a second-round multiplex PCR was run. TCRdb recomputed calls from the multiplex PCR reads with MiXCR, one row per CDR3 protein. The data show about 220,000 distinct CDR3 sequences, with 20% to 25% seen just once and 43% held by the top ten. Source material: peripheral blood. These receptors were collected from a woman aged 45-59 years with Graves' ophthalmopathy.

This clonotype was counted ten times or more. CDR3 in amino acids: CSARDLPGAEGYTF. CDR3 DNA sequence: TGCAGTGCTAGAGATCTCCCGGGGGCGGAAGGCTACACCTTC. V usage is TRBV20-1 and J usage is TRBJ1-2; possibly TRBD1 for D (6 bases). The ends were cut back, 0 bases at V and 8 bases at J, with 16 bases in the middle. The CDR3 runs to 14 residues. CDR1 DFQATT and CDR2 SNEGSKA come from the germline V gene (reference sequence).

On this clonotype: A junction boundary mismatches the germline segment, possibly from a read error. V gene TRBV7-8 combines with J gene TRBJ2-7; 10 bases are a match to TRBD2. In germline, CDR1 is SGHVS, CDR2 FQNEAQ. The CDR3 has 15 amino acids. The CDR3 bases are TGTGCCTGCAGTCTGCTAGCGGGAGCCCTCTACGAGCAGTACTTC. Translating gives CACSLLAGALYEQYF.

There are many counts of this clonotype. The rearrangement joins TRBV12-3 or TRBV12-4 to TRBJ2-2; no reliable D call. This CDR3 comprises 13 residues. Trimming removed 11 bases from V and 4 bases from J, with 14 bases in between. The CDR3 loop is CAGRRSSTGELFF. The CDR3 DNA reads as TGTGCCGGAAGACGGAGTTCCACCGGGGAGCTGTTTTTT.

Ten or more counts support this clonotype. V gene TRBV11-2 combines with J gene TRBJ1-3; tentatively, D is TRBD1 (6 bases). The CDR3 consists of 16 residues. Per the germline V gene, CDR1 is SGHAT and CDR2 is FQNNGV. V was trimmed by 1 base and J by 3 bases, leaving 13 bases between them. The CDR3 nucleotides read TGTGCCAGCAGCTTAGTTTGGGGGCAACGTGGAAACACCATATATTTT. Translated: CASSLVWGQRGNTIYF. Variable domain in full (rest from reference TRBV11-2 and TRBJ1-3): EAGVAQSPRYKIIEKRQSVAFWCNPISGHATLYWYQQILGQGPKLLIQFQNNGVVDDSQLPKDRFSAERLKGVDSTLKIQPAKLEDSAVYLCASSLVWGQRGNTIYFGEGSWLTVV.

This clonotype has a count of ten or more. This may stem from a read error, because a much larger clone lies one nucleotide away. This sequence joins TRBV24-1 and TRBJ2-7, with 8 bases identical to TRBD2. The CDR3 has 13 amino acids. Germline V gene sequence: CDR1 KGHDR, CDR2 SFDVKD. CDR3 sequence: CATRQSGSYGQYF. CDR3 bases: TGTGCCACCAGGCAGAGCGGGAGCTACGGGCAGTACTTC.

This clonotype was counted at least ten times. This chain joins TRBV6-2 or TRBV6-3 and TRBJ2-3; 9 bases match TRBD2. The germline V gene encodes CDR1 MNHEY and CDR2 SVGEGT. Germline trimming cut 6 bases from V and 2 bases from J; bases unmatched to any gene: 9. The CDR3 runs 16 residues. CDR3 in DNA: TGTGCCAGCAGCGACCCGACTAGCGGTTTCACAGATACGCAGTATTTT. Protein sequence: CASSDPTSGFTDTQYF.

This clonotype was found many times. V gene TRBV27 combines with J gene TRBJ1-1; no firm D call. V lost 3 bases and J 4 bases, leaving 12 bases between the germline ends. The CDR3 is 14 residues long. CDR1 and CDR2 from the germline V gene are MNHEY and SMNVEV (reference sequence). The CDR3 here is CASSLGRQVTEAFF. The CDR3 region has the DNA TGTGCCAGCAGTTTGGGCAGGCAAGTCACTGAAGCTTTCTTT.

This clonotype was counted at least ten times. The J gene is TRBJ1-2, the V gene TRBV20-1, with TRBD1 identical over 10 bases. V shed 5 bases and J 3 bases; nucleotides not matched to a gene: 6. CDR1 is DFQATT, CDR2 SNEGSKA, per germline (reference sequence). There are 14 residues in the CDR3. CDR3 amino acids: CSAPGTGAYYGYTF. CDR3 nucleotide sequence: TGCAGTGCTCCCGGGACAGGGGCTTACTATGGCTACACCTTC.

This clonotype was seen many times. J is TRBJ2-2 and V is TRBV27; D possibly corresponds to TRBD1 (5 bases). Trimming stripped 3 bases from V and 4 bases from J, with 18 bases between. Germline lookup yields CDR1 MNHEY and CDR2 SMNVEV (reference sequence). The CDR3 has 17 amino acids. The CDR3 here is CASSFKGPARVTGELFF. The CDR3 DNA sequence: TGTGCCAGCAGTTTCAAGGGGCCGGCCCGAGTCACCGGGGAGCTGTTTTTT.